This T cell receptor beta chain appears in the sequencing data of a study of T-cell reconstitution after alpha-beta-depleted transplantation in children. Using unique molecular identifiers, the investigators prepared the TCRbeta library. TCRdb re-called the PCR reads with MiXCR, one entry per CDR3 protein. This table has over 550,000 distinct CDR3 sequences, over 9.5% appearing once. This receptor was taken from a human donor who donated a stem cell graft to a child with acute myeloid leukemia. Sequencing was performed on PBMCs from the stem cell graft donor, taken from the stem cell graft.

CDR3 sequence (DNA): TGCAGCGTTAGGGGACAGGCAGCCTACGAGCAGTACTTC. Its protein product is CSVRGQAAYEQYF. J is TRBJ2-7 and V is TRBV29-1; TRBD1 agrees at 8 bases. Unmatched junction bases numbered 5, after V lost 5 bases and J lost 2 bases. CDR3 length equals 13 residues. CDR1 is SQVTM and CDR2 is ANQGSEA in the germline V gene.